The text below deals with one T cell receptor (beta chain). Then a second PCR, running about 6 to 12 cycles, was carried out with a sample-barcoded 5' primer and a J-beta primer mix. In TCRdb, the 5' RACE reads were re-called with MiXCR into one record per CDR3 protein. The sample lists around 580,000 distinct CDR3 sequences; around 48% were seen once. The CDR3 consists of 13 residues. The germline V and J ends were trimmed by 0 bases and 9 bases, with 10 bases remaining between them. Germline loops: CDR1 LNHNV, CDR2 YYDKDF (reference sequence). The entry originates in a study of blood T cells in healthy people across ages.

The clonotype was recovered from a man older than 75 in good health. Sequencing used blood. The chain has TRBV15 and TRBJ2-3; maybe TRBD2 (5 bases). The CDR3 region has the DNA TGTGCCACCAGCAGAGATCGGGATAGAACGCAGTATTTT. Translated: CATSRDRDRTQYF. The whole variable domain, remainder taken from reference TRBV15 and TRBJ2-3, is DAMVIQNPRYQVTQFGKPVTLSCSQTLNHNVMYWYQQKSSQAPKLLFHYYDKDFNNEADTPDNFQSRRPNTSFCFLDIRSPGLGDTAMYLCATSRDRDRTQYFGPGTRLTVL.